Following are 7 T cell receptor beta chains from one sample sequenced in a study of T cell repertoires in cytomegalovirus infection (dated by TCRdb to about 2019). The treatment or condition label corresponds to: in vitro stimulation with specific CMV peptide epitopes to enrich CMV-specific T cells. Sequencing relied on an Illumina HiSeq 1500. The public reads were quality trimmed at Q25 with fastp and then assembled into clones with MiXCR by TCRdb, keeping productive beta chains. Every CDR3 protein is listed once, alongside the most common genes and DNA of its rows. The sample yields roughly 860,000 distinct CDR3 sequences; roughly 33% were counted once. The ten largest make up around 12% of the sample. These receptors are not linked to any known antigen. This specimen was cultured CD8+ T cells from PBMCs, taken from culture after CMV antigen stimulation. The receptors shown here come from a human donor in good health (CMV status not recorded). Some clones in this sample may be carry-over from other donors' samples.

This clonotype occurred many times. The chain joins TRBV4-3 to TRBJ2-1; 7 nucleotides align to TRBD1. Trimming removed 3 bases from V and 6 bases from J; junction bases left unmatched: 8. Germline CDR1 is LGHNA and CDR2 is YSLEER. The CDR3 spans 15 residues. DNA for the CDR3: TGCGCCAGCAGCCAGCGACAGGGAAAAAGCAATGAGCAGTTCTTC. Amino acid sequence: CASSQRQGKSNEQFF.

This clonotype was seen a handful of times. V and J are TRBV6-5 and TRBJ1-5; D is undetermined. The CDR3 sequence is 13 residues long. CDR1 and CDR2 (germline): MNHEY, SVGAGI. V lost 5 bases to trimming and J lost 9 bases, with 14 bases between them. CDR3 in amino acids: CASSPGGISPQHF. In DNA, the CDR3 is TGTGCCAGCAGTCCGGGCGGGATTTCGCCCCAGCATTTT.

This chain connects TRBV7-9 to TRBJ1-1, with D unresolved. There are 12 residues in the CDR3. The germline V gene encodes CDR1 SEHNR and CDR2 FQNEAQ (reference sequence). Trimming left V 5 bases short and J 11 bases short, with 15 bases between. CDR3 bases: TGTGCCAGCAGCCCCGGGAAGGGAAAGGCTTTCTTT. Protein sequence: CASSPGKGKAFF.

This sequence joins TRBV4-3 and TRBJ2-1; the D gene is possibly TRBD2 (6 bases). This CDR3 has 17 residues. V lost 0 bases and J 0 bases, leaving 12 bases between the germline ends. Germline assignment: CDR1 LGHNA and CDR2 YSLEER. CDR3 DNA sequence: TGCGCCAGCAGCCAAGACCAGGGACTCAGCTCCTACAATGAGCAGTTCTTC. It codes for CASSQDQGLSSYNEQFF.

The genes are TRBV11-1 and TRBJ2-7; no clear D gene. The CDR3 has 13 amino acids. With 3 bases removed from V and 3 bases from J, the gap between germline ends came to 9 bases. The germline V gene has CDR1 SGHAT and CDR2 FQDESV (reference sequence). The CDR3 loop is CASSFGGNYEQYV. The CDR3, as DNA: TGTGCCAGCAGCTTTGGTGGAAACTACGAGCAGTACGTC.

The genes are TRBV14 and TRBJ1-4, with a tentative D call TRBD1 (6 bases). Deletions cut 8 bases from V and 8 bases from J, with 12 bases between. The CDR3 extends over 12 amino acids. The V gene's germline CDR1 is SGHDN and CDR2 FVKESK. CDR3 nucleotide sequence: TGTGCCAGCCTGGGGGGCGGGGAAAAACTGTTTTTT. This gives the protein CASLGGGEKLFF.

The chain has TRBV6-6 and TRBJ1-4; a weak D match, TRBD1 (5 bases). Germline values: CDR1 MNHNY, CDR2 SVGAGI (reference sequence). This CDR3 is built from 13 residues. The V end lost 11 bases, the J end lost 0 bases, and 10 bases lay between the germline ends. CDR3 nucleotide sequence: TGTGCCGGAGACAGCGCAACTAATGAAAAACTGTTTTTT. Protein: CAGDSATNEKLFF.